The clone carrying this T cell receptor beta chain was seen only a few times. The antigen is not known. The record originates from a study of blood T cells in healthy people across ages. Points from the study as a whole: Observed TCR beta diversity per million T cells went down as age went up. This fall followed a roughly linear course with age.

This CDR3 is 15 amino acids long. Sample-barcoded 5' priming and a J-beta primer mix drove a second PCR of about 6 to 12 cycles. Individual samples furnished no less than 3 million CDR3-containing paired-end reads apiece. TCRdb re-derived calls from the 5' RACE reads in MiXCR, one entry per CDR3 protein. Altogether about 730,000 distinct CDR3 sequences are present, roughly 45% being singletons, with the ten largest covering around 20%. The sample providers were healthy Caucasian people from Russia, aged roughly 6 to 100. This chain uses TRBV12-3 or TRBV12-4 with TRBJ2-1; D gene unclear. The closer fit of TRBJ2-7 to the DNA end suggests the J call may be wrong. The TCR originated in a woman aged 60 to 75 in good health. Sequencing input: blood. CDR3 sequence (DNA): TGTGCCAGCAGTTTTGGGGTTCCCTCCTACAATGAGCAGTACTTC. Translation: CASSFGVPSYNEQYF.